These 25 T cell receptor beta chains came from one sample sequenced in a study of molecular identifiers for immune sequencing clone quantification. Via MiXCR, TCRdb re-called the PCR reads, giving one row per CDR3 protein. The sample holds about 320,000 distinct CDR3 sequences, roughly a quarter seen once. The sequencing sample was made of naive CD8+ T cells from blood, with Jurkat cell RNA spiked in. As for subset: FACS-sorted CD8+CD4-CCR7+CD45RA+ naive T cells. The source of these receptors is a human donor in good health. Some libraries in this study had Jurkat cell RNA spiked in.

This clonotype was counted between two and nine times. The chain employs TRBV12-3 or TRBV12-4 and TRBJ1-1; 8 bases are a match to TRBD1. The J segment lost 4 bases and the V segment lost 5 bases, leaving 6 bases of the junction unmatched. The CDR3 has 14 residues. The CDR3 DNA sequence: TGTGCCAGCAGTGCAGGGGGCTCGGGCACTGAAGCTTTCTTT. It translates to CASSAGGSGTEAFF.

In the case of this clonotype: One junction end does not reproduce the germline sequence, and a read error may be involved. The CDR3 spells CASSQAGTVNCGYTF. The DNA for the CDR3 is TGTGCCAGCAGCCAAGCCGGGACAGTGAACTGTGGCTACACCTTC. The V and J genes are TRBV3-1 and TRBJ1-2; 7 bases line up with TRBD1. Germline V gene sequence: CDR1 LGHDT, CDR2 YNNKEL (reference sequence). The CDR3 covers 15 residues.

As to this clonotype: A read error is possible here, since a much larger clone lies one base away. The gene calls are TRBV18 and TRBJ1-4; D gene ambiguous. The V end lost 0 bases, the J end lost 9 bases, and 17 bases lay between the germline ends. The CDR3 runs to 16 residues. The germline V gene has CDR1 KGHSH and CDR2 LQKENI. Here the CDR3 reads CASSPPDRTFGKKLFF. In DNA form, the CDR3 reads TGTGCCAGCTCACCACCGGACCGGACTTTTGGTAAAAAACTGTTTTTT.

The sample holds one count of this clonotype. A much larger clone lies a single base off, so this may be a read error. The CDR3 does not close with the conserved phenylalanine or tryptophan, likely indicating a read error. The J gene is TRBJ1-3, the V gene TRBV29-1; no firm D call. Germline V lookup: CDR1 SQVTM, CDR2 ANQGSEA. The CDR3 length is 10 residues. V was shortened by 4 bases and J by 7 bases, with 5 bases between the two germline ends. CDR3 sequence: CSVGENTIYS. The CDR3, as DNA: TGCAGCGTTGGAGAGAACACCATATATTCT.

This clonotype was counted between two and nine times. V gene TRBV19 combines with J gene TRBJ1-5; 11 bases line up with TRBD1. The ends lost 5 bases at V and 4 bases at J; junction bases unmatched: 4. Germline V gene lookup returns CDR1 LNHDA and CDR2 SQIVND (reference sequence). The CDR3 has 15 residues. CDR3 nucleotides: TGTGCCAGTAGTGTCGGGACAGGGGGAAATCAGCCCCAGCATTTT. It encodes CASSVGTGGNQPQHF.

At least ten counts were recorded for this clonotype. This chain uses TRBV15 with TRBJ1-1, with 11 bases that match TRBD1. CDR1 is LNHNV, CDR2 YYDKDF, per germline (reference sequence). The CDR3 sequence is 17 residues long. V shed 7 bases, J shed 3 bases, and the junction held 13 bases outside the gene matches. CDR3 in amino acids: CATTLIPGQGEDTEAFF. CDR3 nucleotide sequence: TGTGCCACCACCCTCATCCCGGGACAGGGGGAGGACACTGAAGCTTTCTTT.

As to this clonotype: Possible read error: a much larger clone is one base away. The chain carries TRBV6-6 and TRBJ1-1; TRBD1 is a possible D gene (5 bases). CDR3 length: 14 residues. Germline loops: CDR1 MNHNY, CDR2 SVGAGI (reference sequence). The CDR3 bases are TGTGACAGCAGTTACTCGACGGGGGGCACTGAAGCTTTCTTT. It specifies CDSSYSTGGTEAFF.

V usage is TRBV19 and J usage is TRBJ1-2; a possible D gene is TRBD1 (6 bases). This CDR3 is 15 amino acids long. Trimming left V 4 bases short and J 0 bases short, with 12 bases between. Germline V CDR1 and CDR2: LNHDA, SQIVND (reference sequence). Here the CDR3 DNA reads TGTGCCAGTAGTAATCCGGGGGCAGCTAACTATGGCTACACCTTC. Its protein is CASSNPGAANYGYTF.

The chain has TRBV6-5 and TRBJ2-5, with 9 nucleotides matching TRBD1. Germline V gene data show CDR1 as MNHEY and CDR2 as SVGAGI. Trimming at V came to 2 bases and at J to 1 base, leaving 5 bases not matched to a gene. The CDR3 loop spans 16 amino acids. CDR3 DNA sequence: TGTGCCAGCAGTTACGTCGGGACAGGGACCCAAGAGACCCAGTACTTC. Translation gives CASSYVGTGTQETQYF.

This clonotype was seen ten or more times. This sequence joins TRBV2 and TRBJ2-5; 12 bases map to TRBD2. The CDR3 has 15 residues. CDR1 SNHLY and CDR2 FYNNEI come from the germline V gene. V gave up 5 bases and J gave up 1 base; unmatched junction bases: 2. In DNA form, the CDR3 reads TGTGCCAGCAGTTCGACTAGCGGGGGCCAAGAGACCCAGTACTTC. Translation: CASSSTSGGQETQYF.

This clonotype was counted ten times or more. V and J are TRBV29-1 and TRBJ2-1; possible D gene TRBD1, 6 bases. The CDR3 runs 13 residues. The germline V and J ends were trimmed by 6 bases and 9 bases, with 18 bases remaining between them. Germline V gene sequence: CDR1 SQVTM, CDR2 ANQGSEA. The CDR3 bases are TGCAGCGTGACAGGATCCTACATCGTTGAGCAGTTCTTC. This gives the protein CSVTGSYIVEQFF.

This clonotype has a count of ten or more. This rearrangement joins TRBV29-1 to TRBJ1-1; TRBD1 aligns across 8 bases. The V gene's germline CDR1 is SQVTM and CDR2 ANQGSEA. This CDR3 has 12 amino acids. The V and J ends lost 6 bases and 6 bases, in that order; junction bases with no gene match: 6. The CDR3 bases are TGCAGCGTAGCACAGGGGGGCCCTGAAGCTTTCTTT. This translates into CSVAQGGPEAFF. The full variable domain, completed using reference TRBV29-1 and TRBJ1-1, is SAVISQKPSRDICQRGTSLTIQCQVDSQVTMMFWYRQQPGQSLTLIATANQGSEATYESGFVIDKFPISRPNLTFSTLTVSNMSPEDSSIYLCSVAQGGPEAFFGQGTRLTVV.

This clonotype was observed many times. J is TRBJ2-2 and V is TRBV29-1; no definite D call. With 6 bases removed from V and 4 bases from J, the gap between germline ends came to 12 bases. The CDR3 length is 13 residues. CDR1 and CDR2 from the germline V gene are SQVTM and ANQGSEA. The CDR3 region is CSVASASTGELFF. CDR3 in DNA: TGCAGCGTCGCAAGCGCGAGCACCGGGGAGCTGTTTTTT.

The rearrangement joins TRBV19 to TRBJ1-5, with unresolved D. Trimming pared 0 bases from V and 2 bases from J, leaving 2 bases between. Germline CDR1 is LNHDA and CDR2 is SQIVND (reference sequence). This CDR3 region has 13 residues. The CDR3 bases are TGTGCCAGTAGTATAGATGGCAATCAGCCCCAGCATTTT. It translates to CASSIDGNQPQHF.

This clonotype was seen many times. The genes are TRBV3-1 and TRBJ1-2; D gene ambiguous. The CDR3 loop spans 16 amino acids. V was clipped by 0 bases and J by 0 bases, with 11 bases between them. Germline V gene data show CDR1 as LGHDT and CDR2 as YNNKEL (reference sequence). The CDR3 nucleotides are TGTGCCAGCAGCCAAGAGATGGCACTGACTAACTATGGCTACACCTTC. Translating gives CASSQEMALTNYGYTF.

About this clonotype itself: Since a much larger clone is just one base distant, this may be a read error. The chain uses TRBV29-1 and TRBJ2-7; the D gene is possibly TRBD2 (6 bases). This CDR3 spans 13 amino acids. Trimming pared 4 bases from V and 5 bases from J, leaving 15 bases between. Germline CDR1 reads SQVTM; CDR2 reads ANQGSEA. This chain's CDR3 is CSVAGTQGHEQYF. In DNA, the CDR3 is TGCAGCGTTGCGGGGACTCAAGGCCACGAGCAGTACTTC.

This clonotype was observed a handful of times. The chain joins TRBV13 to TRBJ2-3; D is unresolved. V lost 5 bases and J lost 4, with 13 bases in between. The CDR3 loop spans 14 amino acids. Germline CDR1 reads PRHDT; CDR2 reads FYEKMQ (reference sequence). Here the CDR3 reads CASSLLGRADTQYF. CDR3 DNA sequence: TGTGCCAGCAGCCTCTTAGGGCGCGCAGATACGCAGTATTTT.

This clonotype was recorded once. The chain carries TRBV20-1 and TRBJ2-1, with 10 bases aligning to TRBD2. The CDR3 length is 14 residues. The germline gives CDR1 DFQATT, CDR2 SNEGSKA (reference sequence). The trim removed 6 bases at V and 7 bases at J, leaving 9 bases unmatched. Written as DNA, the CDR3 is TGCAGTGCGACTCCAGCGGGAGGGGGGAATGAGCAGTTCTTC. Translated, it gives CSATPAGGGNEQFF.

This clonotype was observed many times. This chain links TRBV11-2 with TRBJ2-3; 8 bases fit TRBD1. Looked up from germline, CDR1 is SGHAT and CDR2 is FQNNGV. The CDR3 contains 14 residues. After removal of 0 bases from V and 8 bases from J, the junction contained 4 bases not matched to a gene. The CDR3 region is CASSLEYTGGTQYF. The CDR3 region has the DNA TGTGCCAGCAGCTTAGAATACACAGGGGGTACGCAGTATTTT.

The CDR3 is CASSQVIAGGYEQFF. For the CDR3, the DNA is TGTGCCAGCAGCCAAGTAATAGCGGGGGGGTATGAGCAGTTCTTC. The genes are TRBV4-2 and TRBJ2-1, with 11 positions matching TRBD2. With 1 base clipped from V and 8 bases from J, the junction kept 4 bases outside the gene matches. CDR1 LGHNA and CDR2 YNFKEQ come from the germline V gene. The CDR3 consists of 15 residues.

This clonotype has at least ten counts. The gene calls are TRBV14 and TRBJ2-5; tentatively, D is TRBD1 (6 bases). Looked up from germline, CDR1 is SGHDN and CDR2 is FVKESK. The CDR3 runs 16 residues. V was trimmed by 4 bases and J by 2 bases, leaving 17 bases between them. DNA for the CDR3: TGTGCCAGCAGCCCTACCTACGACAGGAGACAAGAGACCCAGTACTTC. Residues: CASSPTYDRRQETQYF.

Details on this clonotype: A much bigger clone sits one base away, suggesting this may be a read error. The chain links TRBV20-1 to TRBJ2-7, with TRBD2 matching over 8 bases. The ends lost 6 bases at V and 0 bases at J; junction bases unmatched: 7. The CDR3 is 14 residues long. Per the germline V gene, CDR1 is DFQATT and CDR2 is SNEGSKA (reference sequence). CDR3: CSARQRGYSYEQYF. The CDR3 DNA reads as TGCAGTGCACGACAGCGGGGGTACTCCTACGAGCAGTACTTC.

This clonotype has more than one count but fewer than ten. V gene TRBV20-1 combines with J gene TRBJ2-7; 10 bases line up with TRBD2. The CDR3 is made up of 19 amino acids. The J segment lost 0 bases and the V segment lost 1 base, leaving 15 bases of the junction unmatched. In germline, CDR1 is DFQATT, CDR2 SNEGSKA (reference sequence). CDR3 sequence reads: CSARALPSGGLISSYEQYF. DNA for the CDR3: TGCAGTGCTAGAGCCCTTCCTAGCGGGGGACTCATCAGCTCCTACGAGCAGTACTTC.

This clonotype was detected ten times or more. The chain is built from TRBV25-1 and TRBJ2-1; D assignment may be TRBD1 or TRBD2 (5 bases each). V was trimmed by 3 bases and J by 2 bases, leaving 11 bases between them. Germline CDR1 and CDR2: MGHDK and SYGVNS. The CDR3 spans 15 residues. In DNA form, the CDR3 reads TGTGCCAGCAGTGAGACACGGGACCCCTACAATGAGCAGTTCTTC. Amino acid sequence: CASSETRDPYNEQFF. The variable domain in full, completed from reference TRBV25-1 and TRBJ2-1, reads EADIYQTPRYLVIGTGKKITLECSQTMGHDKMYWYQQDPGMELHLIHYSYGVNSTEKGDLSSESTVSRIRTEHFPLTLESARPSHTSQYLCASSETRDPYNEQFFGPGTRLTVL.

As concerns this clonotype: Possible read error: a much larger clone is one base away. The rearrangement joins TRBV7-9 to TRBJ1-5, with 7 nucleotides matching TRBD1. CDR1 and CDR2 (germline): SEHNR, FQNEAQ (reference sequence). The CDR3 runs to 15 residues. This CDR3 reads CARSLGGQGNQPQHF. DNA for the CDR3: TGTGCCAGAAGCTTAGGGGGCCAGGGCAATCAGCCCCAGCATTTT.